What follows is one T cell receptor (beta chain) and its context. Its cognate antigen is unknown. This specimen belongs to a study of blood T cells in healthy people across ages. CDR3 length: 15 amino acids. CDR1 is WNHNN and CDR2 is SYGVQD in the germline V gene (reference sequence). After removal of 2 bases from V and 3 bases from J, the junction contained 4 bases not matched to a gene. Study results and caveats: Compared with aged donors, long-lived donors showed fewer expanded clones, suggesting selection. Unknown donor CMV status possibly confounded expanded clonotype changes.

PBMCs were isolated at a quantity of at least 6 million per sample. A second PCR of 7 to 11 cycles used a sample-barcoded 5' primer and a J-beta primer mix. Each cDNA molecule was tagged by a template-switch adaptor that had 12 random nucleotides. TCRdb reprocessed the 5' RACE reads with MiXCR, giving one entry per CDR3 protein. The sample holds 850,000 to 1,000,000 distinct CDR3 sequences; roughly half are singletons and the top ten take about a fifth. The TCR comes from a woman in her sixties or seventies in good health. What was sequenced was blood. The genes are TRBV10-1 and TRBJ2-7, with 10 nucleotides matching TRBD2. The CDR3 loop reads CASSERLAGNYEQYF. Written as DNA, the CDR3 is TGCGCCAGCAGTGAGAGACTAGCGGGTAACTACGAGCAGTACTTC.